This T cell receptor beta chain was found in a study of a mutant IDH1 vaccine in newly diagnosed glioma. Time point of the sample: week 47, end of study. All doses held 300 ug of mutant IDH1 20-mer peptide, with topical imiquimod. Data came from immunoSEQ multiplex PCR; TCRdb stores just in-frame clones and leaves some out. The data hold about 90,000 clones, with nearly 90% observed a single time. Note on this clone: Its antigen is unidentified.

Trimming shortened V by 3 bases and J by 9 bases, and 11 bases separated the two germline ends. Germline V lookup: CDR1 LNHDA, CDR2 SQIVND (reference sequence). The CDR3 consists of 12 residues. This clonotype was obtained from a woman between 45 and 65 years old with glioma. The V and J genes are TRBV19 and TRBJ2-5; D assignment may be TRBD1 or TRBD2 (5 bases each). Sequenced material: PBMCs, taken from a glioma patient whose treatment included an IDH1 peptide vaccine. CDR3 bases: TGTGCCAGTAGTATGGAGAGAGGGGCCCAGTACTTC. It yields the protein CASSMERGAQYF.